The clone carrying this T cell receptor beta chain came up many times. The antigen remains undetermined. This sample is part of a study of T cell repertoires in cytomegalovirus infection. Overall study context: Shared public TCR beta signatures pointed to both CMV infection and a matching HLA type. Overall study results and limits: Summed public TCR beta family frequency identified CMV carriers bearing the relevant HLA.

The germline CDR1 and CDR2 sequences are MNHEY and SVGEGT. This CDR3 region has 16 residues. Trimming took 2 bases from V and 0 from J; bases not matched to a gene: 2. TCRdb passed the reads through MiXCR, listing each CDR3 protein once. Among 200,000 to 300,000 distinct CDR3 sequences, under 8.5% were seen once, and the ten largest hold around 6.5%. The TCR was taken from a human donor in good health (CMV status not recorded). Some clones in this sample may be carry-over from other donors' samples. The material sequenced was PBMCs. The genes are TRBV6-2 or TRBV6-3 and TRBJ1-5, with 9 bases aligning to TRBD1. The CDR3 spells CASSYGTGSSNQPQHF. CDR3 DNA: TGTGCCAGCAGTTACGGGACAGGGAGTAGCAATCAGCCCCAGCATTTT.